The 26 T cell receptor beta chains below come from one sample, sequenced in a study of T cell responses to AZD1222 COVID-19 vaccine. Some clones are missing from TCRdb's copy, which holds only in-frame ones; the method was immunoSEQ multiplex PCR. This repertoire shows 150,000 or so clones, roughly 87% found once; its top ten account for approximately 5.1%. The sample in question was peripheral blood, obtained on day 0 of AZD1222 vaccination. Receptors were obtained from an adult in good health.

The V call is TRBV19, the J call TRBJ2-5; TRBD2 agrees at 8 bases. This CDR3 region has 16 residues. The germline V gene has CDR1 LNHDA and CDR2 SQIVND (reference sequence). Unmatched junction bases numbered 8, after V lost 0 bases and J lost 5 bases. CDR3 DNA sequence: TGTGCCAGTAGTATAGAGCTAGCGGGTGGCAGTGAGACCCAGTACTTC. Translating gives CASSIELAGGSETQYF.

The chain combines TRBV6-4 with TRBJ2-3; TRBD2 aligns across 7 bases. V gave up 1 base and J gave up 2 bases; unmatched junction bases: 6. The CDR3 spans 16 residues. Germline V gene lookup returns CDR1 MRHNA and CDR2 SNTAGT. The CDR3 DNA sequence: TGTGCCAGCAGTGACTGGGCTAGCGGTCACACAGATACGCAGTATTTT. Protein product: CASSDWASGHTDTQYF.

The J gene is TRBJ2-3, the V gene TRBV6-4; 9 bases are shared with TRBD2. CDR3 size: 12 residues. Germline trimming cut 4 bases from V and 7 bases from J; bases unmatched to any gene: 0. The V gene's germline CDR1 is MRHNA and CDR2 SNTAGT. CDR3 protein: CASSASGNTQYF. The CDR3 DNA is TGTGCCAGCAGTGCTAGCGGGAATACGCAGTATTTT.

The V and J genes are TRBV7-6 and TRBJ1-3, with TRBD1 matching over 10 bases. The V gene end was trimmed by 3 bases and the J gene end by 8 bases; junction bases not matched to a gene: 7. The CDR3 has 15 residues. Germline CDR1 and CDR2: SGHVS and FNYEAQ. Written as DNA, the CDR3 is TGTGCCAGCAGCTTCCAGACAGGGGGCCTGGACACCATATATTTT. Its protein product is CASSFQTGGLDTIYF.

The rearrangement joins TRBV20-1 to TRBJ2-1; 10 positions agree with TRBD2. Per the germline V gene, CDR1 is DFQATT and CDR2 is SNEGSKA (reference sequence). This CDR3 region has 14 residues. With 3 bases clipped from V and 8 bases from J, the junction kept 7 bases outside the gene matches. The CDR3 bases are TGCAGTGCTAGTCTGGCTAGCGGGAGCCATGAGCAGTTCTTC. Encoded protein: CSASLASGSHEQFF.

This clone was found a few times. The gene calls are TRBV6-5 and TRBJ2-7; 8 nucleotides match TRBD2. The CDR3 loop spans 14 amino acids. The V gene's germline CDR1 is MNHEY and CDR2 SVGAGI. V shed 5 bases, J shed 2 bases, and the junction held 5 bases outside the gene matches. The DNA of the CDR3 is TGTGCCAGCAGTCGCGGGGGGATCACCTACGAGCAGTACTTC. Translation gives CASSRGGITYEQYF.

The V gene is TRBV9, the J gene TRBJ2-1, with D uncertain. The V end lost 3 bases, the J end lost 5 bases, and 6 bases lay between the germline ends. Germline loops: CDR1 SGDLS, CDR2 YYNGEE. The CDR3 spans 12 residues. CDR3 nucleotide sequence: TGTGCCAGCAGCGCGACGGACAATGAGCAGTTCTTC. Its protein is CASSATDNEQFF. Together with reference TRBV9 and TRBJ2-1, the CDR3 gives the full variable domain: DSGVTQTPKHLITATGQRVTLRCSPRSGDLSVYWYQQSLDQGLQFLIQYYNGEERAKGNILERFSAQQFPDLHSELNLSSLELGDSALYFCASSATDNEQFFGPGTRLTVL.

This chain connects TRBV28 to TRBJ1-2, with 7 bases fitting TRBD1. V dropped 3 bases and J dropped 4; count of bases not matched to a gene: 11. The CDR3 is made up of 16 amino acids. Germline values: CDR1 MDHEN, CDR2 SYDVKM. The CDR3 is CASSFRPIGTVYGYTF. In DNA form, the CDR3 reads TGTGCCAGCAGTTTCCGTCCGATTGGGACAGTCTATGGCTACACCTTC.

The J gene is TRBJ2-1, the V gene TRBV6-5; D is unresolved. There are 15 residues in the CDR3. With 8 bases removed from V and 2 bases from J, the gap between germline ends came to 16 bases. Germline V CDR1 and CDR2: MNHEY, SVGAGI. CDR3 residues: CASQLGRVPYNEQFF. The CDR3 DNA reads as TGTGCCAGCCAACTGGGAAGGGTCCCCTACAATGAGCAGTTCTTC.

The chain recombines TRBV29-1 with TRBJ2-3; no clear D gene. V lost 2 bases and J 0 bases, leaving 9 bases between the germline ends. This CDR3 has 14 amino acids. The V gene's germline CDR1 is SQVTM and CDR2 ANQGSEA. DNA for the CDR3: TGCAGCGTTGAAACCCCCGGTAGCACAGATACGCAGTATTTT. Translating it yields CSVETPGSTDTQYF.

This clone was counted only a few times. This chain joins TRBV12-5 and TRBJ1-3; maybe TRBD1 (5 bases). The CDR3 is 16 amino acids. Trimming shortened V by 7 bases and J by 0 bases, and 16 bases separated the two germline ends. Germline CDR1 is LGHNT and CDR2 is FRNRAP. CDR3: CASAALQDFSGNTIYF. Here the CDR3 DNA reads TGTGCTAGTGCCGCCTTACAGGATTTCTCTGGAAACACCATATATTTT.

The rearrangement uses TRBV2 and TRBJ1-2, with TRBD1 matching 7 bases. Germline CDR1 SNHLY, CDR2 FYNNEI. With 8 bases clipped from V and 3 bases from J, the junction kept 9 bases outside the gene matches. This CDR3 spans 14 amino acids. The CDR3 is CASGRGQADYGYTF. The CDR3 nucleotides read TGTGCCAGCGGAAGAGGACAGGCGGACTATGGCTACACCTTC.

This chain joins TRBV7-9 and TRBJ2-2; 11 nucleotides agree with TRBD2. This CDR3 spans 18 amino acids. Germline CDR1 is SEHNR and CDR2 is FQNEAQ (reference sequence). V shed 5 bases and J 5 bases; nucleotides not matched to a gene: 13. This CDR3 is CASSETGTSGARTGELFF. CDR3 DNA sequence: TGTGCCAGCAGCGAGACCGGGACTAGCGGAGCGCGTACCGGGGAGCTGTTTTTT.

The chain couples TRBV28 to TRBJ2-3; 9 nucleotides align to TRBD2. Germline V gives CDR1 MDHEN, CDR2 SYDVKM. The trim removed 5 bases at V and 4 bases at J, leaving 7 bases unmatched. This CDR3 has 15 amino acids. CDR3 in DNA: TGTGCCAGCAGTCTTAGCGGGAGCACAGCAGATACGCAGTATTTT. Its protein product is CASSLSGSTADTQYF.

The chain uses TRBV11-2 and TRBJ1-6; no clear D. The V and J ends lost 6 bases and 9 bases respectively, with 18 bases between them. This CDR3 contains 15 residues. Germline V gene data show CDR1 as SGHAT and CDR2 as FQNNGV. The CDR3 sequence is CASRAVRGSGSPLHF. Here the CDR3 DNA reads TGTGCCAGCAGGGCGGTTCGGGGTTCGGGTTCACCCCTCCACTTT. The full variable domain, with the rest looked up from reference TRBV11-2 and TRBJ1-6, is EAGVAQSPRYKIIEKRQSVAFWCNPISGHATLYWYQQILGQGPKLLIQFQNNGVVDDSQLPKDRFSAERLKGVDSTLKIQPAKLEDSAVYLCASRAVRGSGSPLHFGNGTRLTVT.

In the case of this clone: Distinct nucleotide sequences in the sample also encode this CDR3. The chain joins TRBV2 to TRBJ1-1; no firm D call. Trimming left V 4 bases short and J 3 bases short, with 6 bases between. The germline gives CDR1 SNHLY, CDR2 FYNNEI. The CDR3 is made up of 12 amino acids. CDR3 DNA: TGTGCCAGCAGTGTGTCGTACACTGAAGCTTTCTTT. Protein: CASSVSYTEAFF.

CDR3 region: CASSLDWGSDSPLHF. CDR3 DNA sequence: TGTGCCAGCAGTTTAGACTGGGGTTCGGATTCACCCCTCCACTTT. This chain joins TRBV27 and TRBJ1-6; D remains unclear. The V gene's germline CDR1 is MNHEY and CDR2 SMNVEV (reference sequence). Between the trimmed V and J ends, which lost 2 bases and 8 bases, there was a span of 13 bases. CDR3 length equals 15 residues.

The chain combines TRBV6-2 or TRBV6-3 with TRBJ2-7, with D possibly being TRBD1 (5 bases). Germline CDR1 is MNHEY and CDR2 is SVGEGT. The CDR3 runs 15 residues. The ends were cut back, 2 bases at V and 0 bases at J, with 11 bases in the middle. This CDR3 is CASSYDDRSSYEQYF. The CDR3, as DNA: TGTGCCAGCAGTTACGACGACAGAAGCTCCTACGAGCAGTACTTC.

V is TRBV19 and J is TRBJ1-2; D might be TRBD1 (5 bases). The germline V gene has CDR1 LNHDA and CDR2 SQIVND (reference sequence). Trimming removed 2 bases at V and 4 bases at J, with 11 bases between. CDR3 length: 14 residues. The CDR3 DNA reads TGTGCCAGTAGTATAATCTGGGGGAGCTATGGCTACACCTTC. Amino acid sequence: CASSIIWGSYGYTF.

The CDR3 protein is CASRNQREKLFF. The CDR3 coding sequence is TGTGCCAGCAGAAACCAGCGGGAAAAACTGTTTTTT. This chain uses TRBV5-8 with TRBJ1-4; D gene uncertain. CDR3 size: 12 residues. CDR1 is SGHTS, CDR2 YDEGEE, per germline. V gave up 5 bases and J gave up 8 bases, with 10 bases separating them.

This clone occurred once. The chain combines TRBV6-5 with TRBJ1-6, with D unclear. Per germline, CDR1 MNHEY and CDR2 SVGAGI. V shed 7 bases and J shed 7 bases, with 14 bases lying between them. The CDR3 is 14 residues long. CDR3 sequence reads: CASKSQPLNSPLHF. CDR3 DNA: TGTGCCAGCAAATCACAGCCTCTGAATTCACCCCTCCACTTT.

V and J are TRBV5-5 and TRBJ2-2; unclear D gene. CDR1 SGHKS and CDR2 YYEKEE come from the germline V gene (reference sequence). The CDR3 sequence is 15 residues long. Trimming took off 2 bases at V and 1 base at J, with 9 bases between the two ends. CDR3 coding DNA: TGTGCCAGCAGCTTTTTGGGCAGGAACACCGGGGAGCTGTTTTTT. Translated: CASSFLGRNTGELFF. Looking up the rest from reference TRBV5-5 and TRBJ2-2 gives the full variable domain: DAGVTQSPTHLIKTRGQQVTLRCSPISGHKSVSWYQQVLGQGPQFIFQYYEKEERGRGNFPDRFSARQFPNYSSELNVNALLLGDSALYLCASSFLGRNTGELFFGEGSRLTVL.

The chain uses TRBV12-3 or TRBV12-4 and TRBJ2-3, with unresolved D. The CDR3 is made up of 12 amino acids. Trimming took 5 bases from V and 2 from J, leaving 5 bases between them. For the CDR3, the DNA is TGTGCCAGCAGTCCTAACACAGATACGCAGTATTTT. This codes for CASSPNTDTQYF.

This chain links TRBV7-9 with TRBJ1-1; D is unresolved. V was shortened by 5 bases and J by 3 bases, with 13 bases between the two germline ends. The germline gives CDR1 SEHNR, CDR2 FQNEAQ (reference sequence). This CDR3 spans 14 amino acids. DNA of the CDR3: TGTGCCAGCAGCCTCACCGACGTTTACACTGAAGCTTTCTTT. It codes for CASSLTDVYTEAFF.

This sequence joins TRBV7-2 and TRBJ2-7; 9 positions agree with TRBD2. Unmatched junction bases numbered 13, after V lost 4 bases and J lost 3 bases. CDR1 and CDR2 (germline): SGHTA, FQGNSA. The CDR3 spans 17 residues. This CDR3 is CASSSPWGSGSNYEQYF. The CDR3 coding sequence is TGTGCCAGCAGCTCCCCCTGGGGTAGCGGGAGTAACTACGAGCAGTACTTC.

This chain joins TRBV15 and TRBJ2-1; 10 bases agree with TRBD2. The length of the CDR3 is 17 residues. Germline V gives CDR1 LNHNV, CDR2 YYDKDF (reference sequence). V was pared by 2 bases and J by 12 bases, with 16 bases of the junction left unmatched. The CDR3 is CATSRYTGTSEGFVQFF. CDR3 bases: TGTGCCACCAGCAGATACACCGGGACTAGCGAGGGTTTCGTGCAGTTCTTC.